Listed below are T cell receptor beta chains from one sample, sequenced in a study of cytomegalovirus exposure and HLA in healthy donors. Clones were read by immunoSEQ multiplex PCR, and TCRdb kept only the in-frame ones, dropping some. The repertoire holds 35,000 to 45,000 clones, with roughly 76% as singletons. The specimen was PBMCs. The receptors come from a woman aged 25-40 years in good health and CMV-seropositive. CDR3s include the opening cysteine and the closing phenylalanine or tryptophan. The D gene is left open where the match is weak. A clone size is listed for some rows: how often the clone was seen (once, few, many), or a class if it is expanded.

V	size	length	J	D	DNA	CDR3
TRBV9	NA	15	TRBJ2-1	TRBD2	TGTGCCAGCAGCGTAGCTGCGACTAGCGGGGGGGAGCAGTTCTTC	CASSVAATSGGEQFF
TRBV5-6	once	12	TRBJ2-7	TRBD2	TGTGCCAGCAGCTCACCTAGCGGCGAGCAGTACTTC	CASSSPSGEQYF
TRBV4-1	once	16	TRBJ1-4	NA	TGCGCCAGCAGCCGGAATGGCGGGGGAGCTAATGAAAAACTGTTTTTT	CASSRNGGGANEKLFF
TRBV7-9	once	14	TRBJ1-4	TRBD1	TGTGCCAGCCCTTCACAGGGGGCCTGGGAAAAACTGTTTTTT	CASPSQGAWEKLFF
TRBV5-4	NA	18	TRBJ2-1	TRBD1	TGTGCCAGCAGCTTGTCTGGGCACCTTCGGACAGGAAATAATGAGCAGTTCTTC	CASSLSGHLRTGNNEQFF
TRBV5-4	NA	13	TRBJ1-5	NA	TGTGCCAGCAGCCCCTATAGCAATCAGCCCCAGCATTTT	CASSPYSNQPQHF
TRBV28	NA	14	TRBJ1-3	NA	TGTGCCAGCAGTTGGGCCCCTGCGCGAGACACCATATATTTT	CASSWAPARDTIYF
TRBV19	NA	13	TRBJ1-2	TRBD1	TGTGCCAGTAGCCTGACAGGGGAGGATGGCTACCCCTTC	CASSLTGEDGYPF
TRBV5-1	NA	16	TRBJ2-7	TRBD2	TGCGCCAGCAGCTCGGGCGGGACTAGCGGATTCTACGAGCAGTACTTC	CASSSGGTSGFYEQYF
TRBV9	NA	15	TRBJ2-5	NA	TGTGCCAGCAGCGCCTCATTGGGGACACAAGAGACCCAGTACTTC	CASSASLGTQETQYF
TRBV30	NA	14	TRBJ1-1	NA	TGTGCCTGGGGGGCCGGGGGGACGGGTACTGAAGCTTTCTTT	CAWGAGGTGTEAFF
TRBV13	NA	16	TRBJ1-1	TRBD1	TGTGCCAGCAGCCCAGGGGACAGGGGGCCGAACACTGAAGCTTTCTTT	CASSPGDRGPNTEAFF
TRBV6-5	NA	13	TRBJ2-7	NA	TGTGCCAGCAGTTACGAGGGTAGCTACGAGCAGTACTTC	CASSYEGSYEQYF
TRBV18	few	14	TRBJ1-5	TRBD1	TGTGCCAGCTCCCCGGGACAGGGATTTCAGCCCCAGCATTTT	CASSPGQGFQPQHF
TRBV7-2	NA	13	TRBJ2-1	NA	TGTGCCAGCAGCCCGAGCTCCTACAATGAGCAGTTCTTC	CASSPSSYNEQFF
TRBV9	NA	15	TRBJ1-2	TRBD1	TGTGCCAGCAGCGACCAGCTTACAGGGGTCTATGGCTACACCTTC	CASSDQLTGVYGYTF
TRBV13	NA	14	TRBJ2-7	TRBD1	TGTGCCAGCAGCACCCGGACAGGGACCTACGAGCAGTACTTC	CASSTRTGTYEQYF
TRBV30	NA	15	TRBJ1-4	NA	TGTGCCTGGAACGGACTGGGTGTAACTAATGAAAAACTGTTTTTT	CAWNGLGVTNEKLFF
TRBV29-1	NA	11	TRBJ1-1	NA	TGCAGCGTTTCCCGGGACACTGAAGCTTTCTTT	CSVSRDTEAFF
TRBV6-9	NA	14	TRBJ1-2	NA	TGTGCCAGCAGTTACGGACAGCCCAGCGGTGGCTACACCTTC	CASSYGQPSGGYTF
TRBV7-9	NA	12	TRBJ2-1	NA	TGTGCCAGCAGTGGCAGGGCAAATGAGCAGTTCTTC	CASSGRANEQFF
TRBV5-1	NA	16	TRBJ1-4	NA	TGCGCCAGCAGCTTGACCGGACAGCCAACTAATGAAAAACTGTTTTTT	CASSLTGQPTNEKLFF
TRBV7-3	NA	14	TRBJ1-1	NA	TGTGCCAGCAGCTTATACAGTACGAACACTGAAGCTTTCTTT	CASSLYSTNTEAFF
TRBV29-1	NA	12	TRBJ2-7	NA	TGCAGCGTTGTAAGGGGAATCGACGAGCAGTACTTC	CSVVRGIDEQYF
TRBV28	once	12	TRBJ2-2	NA	TGTGCCAGCAGTTTTCGTCCCGGGGAGCTGTTTTTT	CASSFRPGELFF
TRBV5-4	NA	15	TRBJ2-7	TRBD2	TGTGCCAGCAGCCCAGGACTAGCGGGTGGCTACGAGCAGTACTTC	CASSPGLAGGYEQYF
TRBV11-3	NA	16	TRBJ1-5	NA	TGTGCCAGCAGCTTTTCGGAGAGGGGGTCGAGTCAGCCCCAGCATTTT	CASSFSERGSSQPQHF